Sequencing of this TCR beta chain was carried out in a study of post-analysis software for immune sequencing data. Study-wide results and limits: There was significantly lower normalized Chao1 diversity in multiple sclerosis patients than in controls. Samples sharing a preparation batch grouped tightly together when assessed by F measure. TRBV segments more frequent in patients than in controls numbered roughly 5 and included TRBV5-6, TRBV5-1 and TRBV20-1.

The authors incorporated unique molecular identifiers into the TCR beta cDNA libraries. Out of roughly 0.95 to 10 million T cells, some 500,000 cDNA molecules were generated. TCRdb ran MiXCR on the PCR reads and lists one entry per CDR3 protein. The table shows about 680,000 distinct CDR3 sequences, with approximately 59% occurring only once. CDR1 and CDR2 from the germline V gene are LGHDT and YNNKEL (reference sequence). The V gene lost 7 bases and the J gene lost 0 bases, with 13 bases spanning the gap. This CDR3 region has 15 residues. Comments on this clonotype: Antigen unknown.

The TCR sequence derives from a girl aged 2 to 9 with multiple sclerosis. The sequencing sample was made of blood. The chain uses TRBV3-1 and TRBJ2-1; D may be TRBD2 (7 bases). CDR3 bases: TGTGCCAGCACCCTTAGGGGGGGCTCCTACAATGAGCAGTTCTTC. This codes for CASTLRGGSYNEQFF.